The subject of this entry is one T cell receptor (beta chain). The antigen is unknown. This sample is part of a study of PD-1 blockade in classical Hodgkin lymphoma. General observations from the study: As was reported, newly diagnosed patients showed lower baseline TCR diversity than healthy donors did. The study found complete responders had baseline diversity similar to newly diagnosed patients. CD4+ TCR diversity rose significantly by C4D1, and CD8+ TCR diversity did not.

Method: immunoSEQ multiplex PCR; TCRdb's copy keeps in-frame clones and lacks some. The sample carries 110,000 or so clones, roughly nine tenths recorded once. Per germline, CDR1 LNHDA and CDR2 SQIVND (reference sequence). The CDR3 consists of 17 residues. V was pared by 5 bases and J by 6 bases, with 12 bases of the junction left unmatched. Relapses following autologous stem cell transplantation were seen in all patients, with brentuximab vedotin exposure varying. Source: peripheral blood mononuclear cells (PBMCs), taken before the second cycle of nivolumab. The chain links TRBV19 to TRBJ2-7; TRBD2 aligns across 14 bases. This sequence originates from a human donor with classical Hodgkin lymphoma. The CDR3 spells CASSAGTSGGYEGEQYF. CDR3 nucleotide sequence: TGTGCCAGTAGTGCCGGGACTAGCGGGGGTTACGAAGGCGAGCAGTACTTC.